Below, 2 T cell receptor beta chains from the same sample are listed, as sequenced in a study of cytomegalovirus exposure and HLA in healthy donors. The primer mix had 60 Vbeta and 13 Jbeta primers. TCRdb keeps only in-frame clones here, not all; method: immunoSEQ multiplex PCR. The sample shows some 150,000 clones, around three quarters of them seen only once. The sample consisted of PBMCs. These receptors all come from a woman aged 55-75 years in good health and CMV-seropositive.

CDR3 residues: CASSGGTDTQYF. In nucleotides, the CDR3 is TGTGCCAGCAGTGGAGGGACAGATACGCAGTATTTT. V usage is TRBV2 and J usage is TRBJ2-3, with D possibly matching TRBD2 (5 bases). CDR1 and CDR2 from the germline V gene are SNHLY and FYNNEI. Deletions cut 4 bases from V and 3 bases from J, with 5 bases between. CDR3 length equals 12 residues.

This chain links TRBV2 with TRBJ1-4; 10 bases are a match to TRBD1. The CDR3 totals 14 residues. Germline-derived CDR1 and CDR2 are SNHLY and FYNNEI. V shed 5 bases, J shed 9 bases, and the junction held 6 bases outside the gene matches. The CDR3 protein is CASSSGTGEKKLFF. The CDR3 coding sequence is TGTGCCAGCAGTTCCGGGACAGGGGAAAAAAAACTGTTTTTT.